This T cell receptor beta chain came from a study of blood T cell repertoires in COVID-19. The germline V and J ends were trimmed by 3 bases and 3 bases, with 8 bases remaining between them. The CDR3 length is 13 residues. Germline V gene lookup returns CDR1 SGHTA and CDR2 FQGNSA. TCRdb's copy holds only in-frame clones and misses some; the assay was immunoSEQ multiplex PCR. The sample lists around 30,000 clones; roughly nine tenths were seen once. The sequence came from a man aged 50-59 years with active COVID-19. The specimen was peripheral blood. The chain employs TRBV7-2 and TRBJ1-1; possible D gene TRBD1, 5 bases. As DNA, the CDR3 is TGTGCCAGCAGCTTGTCCAGGGACACTGAAGCTTTCTTT. Translated, it gives CASSLSRDTEAFF. The full variable domain, completed using reference TRBV7-2 and TRBJ1-1, is GAGVSQSPSNKVTEKGKDVELRCDPISGHTALYWYRQSLGQGLEFLIYFQGNSAPDKSGLPSDRFSAERTGGSVSTLTIQRTQQEDSAVYLCASSLSRDTEAFFGQGTRLTVV.